Each of the 25 T cell receptor beta chains below was sequenced from the same sample in a study of tumor and adjacent non-tumor tissue in lung cancer. A modified ARM-PCR protocol with three rounds of nested PCR amplified TCRbeta. TCRdb re-called the multiplex PCR reads with MiXCR, one entry per CDR3 protein. This table holds 68,000 or so distinct CDR3 sequences, about 61% found once. The template was RNA from unsorted bulk tissue. Sequencing was done on a sample of lung tumor tissue. Source of these receptors: a man aged 45-65 years with non-small cell lung cancer.

This chain connects TRBV28 to TRBJ2-1; D possibly uses TRBD1 or TRBD2 (5 bases each). Germline V gene sequence: CDR1 MDHEN, CDR2 SYDVKM. With 7 bases removed from V and 0 bases from J, the gap between germline ends came to 13 bases. This CDR3 has 15 residues. CDR3 residues: CASTRGRSSYNEQFF. CDR3 DNA sequence: TGTGCCAGCACCCGGGGCCGCAGCTCCTACAATGAGCAGTTCTTC.

As regards this clonotype: The junction shows a germline mismatch at one end, possibly a read error. The chain joins TRBV11-2 to TRBJ2-7; 7 bases match TRBD1. The germline gives CDR1 SGHAT, CDR2 FQNNGV. This CDR3 is 15 amino acids long. As DNA, the CDR3 is TGCTCCAGGAGCTTAGCCCAGGGACAGCCTTACGAGCAGTACTTC. Translation: CSRSLAQGQPYEQYF.

The genes are TRBV20-1 and TRBJ2-5; D perhaps matches TRBD2 (6 bases). The CDR3 has 14 residues. V shed 3 bases and J shed 5 bases, with 16 bases lying between them. Germline values: CDR1 DFQATT, CDR2 SNEGSKA (reference sequence). The CDR3 region is CSASRPSVSETQYF. Here the CDR3 DNA reads TGCAGTGCTAGTAGGCCTAGCGTGAGTGAGACCCAGTACTTC.

A word on this clonotype: Since a much larger clone is just one base distant, this may be a read error. The chain has TRBV6-6 and TRBJ2-7; 8 nucleotides line up with TRBD2. The V gene's germline CDR1 is MNHNY and CDR2 SVGAGI (reference sequence). The CDR3 spans 15 residues. The junction had 8 bases not matched to a gene; V was cut back by 4 bases and J by 3 bases. CDR3 protein: CASSSGTSGRYEQYF. CDR3 nucleotides: TGTGCCAGCAGTTCGGGCACTAGCGGACGCTACGAGCAGTACTTC.

The gene calls are TRBV12-3 or TRBV12-4 and TRBJ2-1, with a weak D call TRBD2 (5 bases). This CDR3 comprises 15 residues. The germline V and J ends were trimmed by 3 bases and 8 bases, with 17 bases remaining between them. The CDR3 protein is CASSLYGGSHDEQFF. The CDR3 bases are TGTGCCAGCAGTTTGTATGGAGGCTCCCACGATGAGCAGTTCTTC.

For this clonotype: One end of the junction does not line up with germline, which may come from a read error. This chain uses TRBV4-2 with TRBJ1-4; weak D call: TRBD1 (5 bases). CDR1 is LGHNA and CDR2 is YNFKEQ in the germline V gene. The CDR3 consists of 16 residues. The DNA for the CDR3 is TGTGCCAGCAGCCAAGGGCAGGGCCCAACTAATGCAAAACTGTCTTTT. This sequence encodes CASSQGQGPTNAKLSF.

Comments on this clonotype: One end of the junction is discordant with germline, which a read error may explain. V and J are TRBV11-2 and TRBJ2-5; the D gene could be TRBD1 or TRBD2 (5 bases each). CDR3 length: 12 residues. CDR1 is SGHAT, CDR2 FQNNGV, per germline. The DNA for the CDR3 is TGCGCCAGCAGGGAGAATCAAGAGACCCATAACTTC. It encodes CASRENQETHNF.

In the case of this clonotype: The CDR3 does not close with the conserved phenylalanine or tryptophan, likely indicating a read error. The chain uses TRBV11-2 and TRBJ2-2, with D possibly being TRBD1 or TRBD2 (5 bases each). Per germline, CDR1 SGHAT and CDR2 FQNNGV. CDR3 size: 14 residues. In nucleotides, the CDR3 is TGTGCCAGCAACTTATCGGTCGGGACCGGGGACCTGTTTATT. As protein: CASNLSVGTGDLFI.

The V call is TRBV5-1, the J call TRBJ2-7, with D hard to call. Looked up from germline, CDR1 is SGHRS and CDR2 is YFSETQ. The V and J ends lost 7 bases and 2 bases respectively, with 13 bases between them. The CDR3 is 13 residues long. CDR3 coding DNA: TGCGCCAGCGGCTCGGCCCAGACCTACGAGCAGTACTTC. It translates to CASGSAQTYEQYF.

This clonotype occurred once. The chain carries TRBV11-2 and TRBJ2-7; TRBD1 might be the D (5 bases). CDR3 length: 13 residues. Per germline, CDR1 SGHAT and CDR2 FQNNGV. V lost 3 bases and J lost 12, with 18 bases in between. The CDR3 DNA sequence: TGTGCCAGCAGCTTGGCAGGGTTTGTCGAGTGGTACTTC. Translating gives CASSLAGFVEWYF.

On this clonotype: A clone one base away is much larger, so this may be a read error. The CDR3 region has the DNA TGTGCCAGCAGTTCCACAGGGAGTAGATCCCAAGAGACCCAGTACTTC. Translated, it gives CASSSTGSRSQETQYF. This sequence joins TRBV28 and TRBJ2-5, with D tentatively TRBD1 (6 bases). The CDR3 is 16 amino acids. The germline V gene encodes CDR1 MDHEN and CDR2 SYDVKM. V was cut by 4 bases and J by 1 base, with 16 bases left in between.

Comment on this clonotype: Mismatch with germline at one junction end may stem from a read error. J is TRBJ1-5 and V is TRBV6-2 or TRBV6-3; 7 bases align to TRBD1. The CDR3 has 15 residues. The V gene's germline CDR1 is MNHEY and CDR2 SVGEGT. CDR3 loop: CTSTGTVRANQPQHF. The CDR3 DNA sequence: TGTACCAGTACCGGGACAGTGAGGGCAAATCAACCCCAGCATTTT.

By sample share, this clonotype is medium-sized. The rearrangement joins TRBV6-1 to TRBJ2-7; D is possibly TRBD1 (6 bases). The CDR3 has 13 amino acids. Germline CDR1 is MNHNS and CDR2 is SASEGT. V was shortened by 4 bases and J by 4 bases, with 11 bases between the two germline ends. CDR3 sequence: CASSARDMYEQYF. CDR3 in DNA: TGTGCCAGCAGTGCACGGGACATGTACGAGCAGTACTTC.

Concerning this clonotype itself: A much larger clone lies one base from this, so it may be a read error. The V call is TRBV29-1, the J call TRBJ1-4, with no clear D. Between the trimmed V and J ends, which lost 5 bases and 1 base, there was a span of 2 bases. Germline values: CDR1 SQVTM, CDR2 ANQGSEA. This CDR3 has 11 residues. The DNA of the CDR3 is TGCAGCGTTATAACTAATGAAAAACTGTTTTTT. Protein sequence: CSVITNEKLFF. Using reference TRBV29-1 and TRBJ1-4 for the parts outside the CDR3, the full variable domain is SAVISQKPSRDICQRGTSLTIQCQVDSQVTMMFWYRQQPGQSLTLIATANQGSEATYESGFVIDKFPISRPNLTFSTLTVSNMSPEDSSIYLCSVITNEKLFFGSGTQLSVL.

Regarding this clonotype: The junction and the germline gene differ at one end; a read error may be behind it. The chain uses TRBV11-2 and TRBJ2-5; perhaps TRBD2 as D (6 bases). Germline assignment: CDR1 SGHAT and CDR2 FQNNGV. The CDR3 runs to 15 residues. This CDR3 is CASSLVGVRGESQYF. CDR3 in DNA: TGTGCCAGCAGCTTAGTTGGGGTGCGGGGAGAGTCCCAATACTTC.

This clonotype was counted a single time. This chain uses TRBV11-2 with TRBJ2-7; either TRBD1 or TRBD2 may fit D (5 bases each). V dropped 0 bases and J dropped 4 bases, with 10 bases sitting between them. This CDR3 contains 14 residues. Germline V gene data show CDR1 as SGHAT and CDR2 as FQNNGV. The CDR3 here is CASSLDMGEYEQYF. Here the CDR3 DNA reads TGTGCCAGCAGCTTAGACATGGGGGAGTACGAGCAGTACTTC.

As to this clonotype: The junction departs from the called germline gene at one end, perhaps through a read error. The V gene is TRBV6-2 or TRBV6-3, the J gene TRBJ1-5, with a tentative D call TRBD1 (6 bases). Germline V CDR1 and CDR2: MNHEY, SVGEGT. This CDR3 has 14 residues. DNA of the CDR3: TGTGCCAGCACTTACTCCAGGGGAAATCAGCCCCAGCATTTT. This gives the protein CASTYSRGNQPQHF.

The chain uses TRBV6-5 and TRBJ1-6, with 9 bases that match TRBD1. The CDR3 is 12 amino acids. Germline V gene data show CDR1 as MNHEY and CDR2 as SVGAGI. The trim removed 8 bases at V and 13 bases at J, leaving 6 bases unmatched. The CDR3 loop reads CASADRGSPLHF. CDR3 coding DNA: TGTGCCAGCGCGGACAGGGGTTCGCCCCTCCACTTT.

As to this clonotype: A junction boundary mismatches the germline segment, possibly from a read error. The chain uses TRBV20-1 and TRBJ2-5; D is possibly TRBD2 (6 bases). Germline CDR1 and CDR2: DFQATT and SNEGSKA (reference sequence). This CDR3 is built from 15 residues. CDR3 sequence: CSAAPEHGGQESQYF. The CDR3 DNA reads as TGCAGTGCGGCCCCCGAACACGGGGGTCAAGAGAGCCAGTACTTT.

The table lists this clonotype with many counts. This sequence joins TRBV7-8 and TRBJ1-6, with D maybe TRBD1 (5 bases). The germline V gene has CDR1 SGHVS and CDR2 FQNEAQ. The V end lost 5 bases, the J end lost 4 bases, and 12 bases lay between the germline ends. This CDR3 region has 15 residues. CDR3 nucleotide sequence: TGTGCCAGCAGCGTGGGGACGGCTTATAATTCACCCCTCCACTTT. As protein: CASSVGTAYNSPLHF. Variable domain in full (rest from reference TRBV7-8 and TRBJ1-6): GAGVSQSPRYKVAKRGQDVALRCDPISGHVSLFWYQQALGQGPEFLTYFQNEAQLDKSGLPSDRFFAERPEGSVSTLKIQRTQQEDSAVYLCASSVGTAYNSPLHFGNGTRLTVT.

V and J are TRBV28 and TRBJ1-5, with 8 nucleotides matching TRBD1. This CDR3 has 13 amino acids. Germline CDR1 is MDHEN and CDR2 is SYDVKM. The junction had 4 bases not matched to a gene; V was cut back by 6 bases and J by 6 bases. This CDR3 reads CASRSGGSQPQHF. CDR3 bases: TGTGCCAGCAGATCAGGGGGCAGTCAGCCCCAGCATTTT.

In this sample, this clonotype turned up many times. The chain carries TRBV4-1 and TRBJ2-7; no firm D call. The germline gives CDR1 MGHRA, CDR2 YSYEKL. This CDR3 contains 13 residues. Trimming took off 0 bases at V and 9 bases at J, with 12 bases between the two ends. CDR3 loop: CASSQDRLTMQYF. The DNA for the CDR3 is TGCGCCAGCAGCCAAGATCGACTGACGATGCAGTACTTC.

Regarding this clonotype: Compared with germline, one end of the junction differs, possibly owing to a read error. J is TRBJ2-7 and V is TRBV25-1, with 7 bases fitting TRBD2. Germline V gene data show CDR1 as MGHDK and CDR2 as SYGVNS. CDR3 length: 15 amino acids. Here the CDR3 DNA reads TGTGCCAGCAGTGAAAAACCAGCGGGAACCTACAAGCAGTACTTC. This gives the protein CASSEKPAGTYKQYF.

The chain employs TRBV10-3 and TRBJ2-3, with D maybe TRBD1 (6 bases). The CDR3 spans 16 residues. Germline V gene lookup returns CDR1 ENHRY and CDR2 SYGVKD. The V end was cut by 5 bases, the J end by 2 bases, with 17 bases between. The CDR3 DNA sequence: TGTGCCATCAGTCCATCGGGCAGGGGAGACACAGATACGCAGTATTTT. Encoded protein: CAISPSGRGDTDTQYF.

The J gene is TRBJ2-1, the V gene TRBV28; weak D call: TRBD1 (5 bases). V lost 1 base and J 0 bases, leaving 13 bases between the germline ends. Looked up from germline, CDR1 is MDHEN and CDR2 is SYDVKM. CDR3 length: 17 residues. CDR3 DNA sequence: TGTGCCAGCAGTTTATCTTCAGGGCTTAGCTCCTACAATGAGCAGTTCTTC. Its translation: CASSLSSGLSSYNEQFF.